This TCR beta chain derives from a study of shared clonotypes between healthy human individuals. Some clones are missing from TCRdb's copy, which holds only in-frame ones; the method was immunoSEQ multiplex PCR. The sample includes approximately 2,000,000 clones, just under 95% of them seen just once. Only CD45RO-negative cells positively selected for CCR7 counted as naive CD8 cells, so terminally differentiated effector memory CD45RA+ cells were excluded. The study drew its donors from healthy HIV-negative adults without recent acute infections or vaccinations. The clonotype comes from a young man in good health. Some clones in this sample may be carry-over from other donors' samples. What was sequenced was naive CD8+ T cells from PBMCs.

The CDR3: CASSLVLGQYNEQFF. The CDR3, as DNA: TGTGCCAGCAGCTTAGTTCTCGGGCAGTACAATGAGCAGTTCTTC. The genes are TRBV11-2 and TRBJ2-1; D uncertain. V lost 1 base and J 4 bases, leaving 11 bases between the germline ends. The CDR3 runs to 15 residues. The germline V gene has CDR1 SGHAT and CDR2 FQNNGV.